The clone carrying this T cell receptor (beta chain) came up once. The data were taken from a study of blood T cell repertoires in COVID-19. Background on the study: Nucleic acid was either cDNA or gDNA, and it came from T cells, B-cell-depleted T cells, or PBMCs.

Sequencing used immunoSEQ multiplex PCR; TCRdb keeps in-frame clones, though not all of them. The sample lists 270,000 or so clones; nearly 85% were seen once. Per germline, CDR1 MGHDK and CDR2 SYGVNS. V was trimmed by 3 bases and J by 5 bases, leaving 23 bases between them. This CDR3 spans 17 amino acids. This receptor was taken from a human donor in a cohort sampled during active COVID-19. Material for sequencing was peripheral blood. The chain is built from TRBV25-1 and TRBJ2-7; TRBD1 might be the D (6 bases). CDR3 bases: TGTGCCAGCAGTGACCCGGACAGAAGGGGAGTCTTCGACGAGCAGTACTTC. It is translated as CASSDPDRRGVFDEQYF.